This T cell receptor (beta chain) was obtained from a study of siplizumab effects on memory and regulatory T cells. Study-wide results and caveats: Both greater diversity than memory cells and a major contribution to the alloresponse seemed to characterize naive T cells. Alloreactive CD4+ clones that could be mapped were on average 68.8% Treg-derived with siplizumab, against less than 30% in controls. Among sequences traceable to unstimulated CD4+ memory cells, alloreactive ones were significantly reduced by siplizumab. Confirmation that proliferating Tregs from siplizumab cultures had suppressive function was not obtained.

On this clone: Its antigen is currently unknown.

Per germline, CDR1 MRHNA and CDR2 SNTAGT. V lost 7 bases and J 3 bases, leaving 12 bases between the germline ends. This CDR3 comprises 14 residues. Libraries were prepared by immunoSEQ multiplex PCR; TCRdb keeps only in-frame clonotypes and omits some of them. Among 95,000 to 100,000 clones listed, over 90% were seen once. The chain joins TRBV6-4 to TRBJ2-2; D call uncertain. The receptor's source is a human donor in good health. Sequencing used non-Treg CD4+ T cells sorted from blood. CDR3 amino acids: CASKPDRYTGELFF. The CDR3 DNA sequence: TGTGCCAGCAAGCCGGACCGTTACACCGGGGAGCTGTTTTTT.